The source of this T cell receptor beta chain is a study of blood T cell repertoires in COVID-19. Across the study: COVID-19 samples from acute and convalescent phases originated in the United States, Italy and Spain.

Data came from immunoSEQ multiplex PCR; TCRdb stores just in-frame clones and leaves some out. The table has around 62,000 clones, 70% to 90% seen once. The CDR3 is 16 residues long. Germline trimming cut 1 base from V and 6 bases from J; bases unmatched to any gene: 7. CDR1 SEHNR and CDR2 FQNEAQ come from the germline V gene (reference sequence). The rearrangement uses TRBV7-9 and TRBJ2-1; 9 positions agree with TRBD1. The TCR was taken from a man between 60 and 70 years old with acute or convalescent COVID-19. Sequencing was performed on peripheral blood. The CDR3 loop is CASSLDRQGGSNEQFF. The CDR3 nucleotides are TGTGCCAGCAGCTTAGATCGACAGGGGGGTAGCAATGAGCAGTTCTTC.